The sample holds a few counts of the clone carrying this TCR beta chain. What it binds is unknown. The entry originates in a study of CD8 T cells in ankylosing spondylitis. Study conclusions and caveats: Several highly homologous variants made up a TCR beta motif that seemed to typify ankylosing spondylitis blood. Some motif variants were previously reported in reactive arthritis synovial fluid and blood. Peripheral blood held disease-linked clones only at relatively low frequency, and these were CD8+.

Libraries of TCR beta came from quantitative 5'-RACE with molecular barcodes. In TCRdb, the 5' RACE reads were re-called with MiXCR into one record per CDR3 protein. The sample yields about 320,000 distinct CDR3 sequences, roughly 10% seen once. Germline V lookup: CDR1 MGHRA, CDR2 YSYEKL. This CDR3 is built from 14 residues. The V gene lost 4 bases and the J gene lost 5 bases, with 14 bases spanning the gap. The chain links TRBV4-1 to TRBJ2-5; unclear D gene. Sample: blood, either unsorted or a sorted T cell fraction (not recorded which). The source of this sequence is a female donor with ankylosing spondylitis or in good health (not recorded which). Written as DNA, the CDR3 is TGCGCCAGCAGCCGCGGACGGGTCAGGGAGACCCAGTACTTC. Encoded protein: CASSRGRVRETQYF.